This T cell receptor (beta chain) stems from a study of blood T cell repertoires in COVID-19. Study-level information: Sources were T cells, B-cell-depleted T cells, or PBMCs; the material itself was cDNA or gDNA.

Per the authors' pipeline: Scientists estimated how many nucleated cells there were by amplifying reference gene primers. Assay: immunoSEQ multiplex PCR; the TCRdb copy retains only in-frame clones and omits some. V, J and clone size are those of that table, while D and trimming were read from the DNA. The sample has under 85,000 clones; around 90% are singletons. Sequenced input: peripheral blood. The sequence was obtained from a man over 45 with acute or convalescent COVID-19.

This CDR3 is CASSSLIPGQDYGYTF. CDR3 nucleotides: TGTGCCAGCAGTTCCCTTATTCCGGGACAGGACTATGGCTACACCTTC. The gene calls are TRBV6-2 or TRBV6-3 and TRBJ1-2, with 8 bases matching TRBD1. The CDR3 extends over 16 amino acids. From germline, CDR1 is MNHEY and CDR2 SVGEGT. V gave up 4 bases and J gave up 3 bases; unmatched junction bases: 10.